This is a list of T cell receptor beta chains from one sample in a study of shared clonotypes between healthy human individuals. Repertoires were generated with immunoSEQ multiplex PCR, while TCRdb's copy carries only in-frame clones and drops some. The repertoire holds 450,000 to 500,000 clones, with 70% to 80% as singletons. Sequencing was performed on PBMCs. Every receptor here comes from a middle-aged woman in good health. Some clones in this sample may be carry-over from other donors' samples. Each CDR3 is given with its conserved first and last residue. The D gene is left open where the match is weak. Not all rows give a size; the values are once, few, many and, for expanded clones, a class.

J,D,length,size,V,DNA,CDR3
TRBJ2-1,TRBD2,14,few,TRBV19,TGTGCCAGTGCTGGCGGGGGCTCCTACAATGAGCAGTTCTTC,CASAGGGSYNEQFF
TRBJ2-7,NA,15,NA,TRBV19,TGTGCCAGTAGTATACCCGGACAGCTTATCTACGAGCAGTACTTC,CASSIPGQLIYEQYF
TRBJ1-1,TRBD1,14,few,TRBV19,TGTGCCAGTAGCGTACAGGGGAGAGGCACTGAAGCTTTCTTT,CASSVQGRGTEAFF
TRBJ2-3,TRBD2,16,once,TRBV7-9,TGTGCCAGCAGCTTGGGGAGTGGGACTAATCCGGATACGCAGTATTTT,CASSLGSGTNPDTQYF
TRBJ2-7,TRBD2,16,NA,TRBV11-3,TGTGCCAGCAGCGCACCCGGGACTAGCGGGTCCTACGAGCAGTACTTC,CASSAPGTSGSYEQYF
TRBJ1-4,NA,15,NA,TRBV4-1,TGCGCCAGCAGCACTACAGGTTTAACTAATGAAAAACTGTTTTTT,CASSTTGLTNEKLFF
TRBJ2-3,NA,17,NA,TRBV19,TGTGCCAGTAGTATAGCGGGTAAAGGTCCATCGGGAGATACGCAGTATTTT,CASSIAGKGPSGDTQYF
TRBJ2-5,NA,14,NA,TRBV5-4,TGTGCCAGCAGCTGGGTAGCGGACCAAGAGACCCAGTACTTC,CASSWVADQETQYF
TRBJ2-6,NA,15,NA,TRBV18,TGTGCCAGCTCACTGACAGGTCCTGGGGCCAACGTCCTGACTTTC,CASSLTGPGANVLTF
TRBJ2-5,NA,18,NA,TRBV5-4,TGTGCCAGCAGCCATCTTCCGGAGGTGGTTGGGCTCCAAGAGACCCAGTACTTC,CASSHLPEVVGLQETQYF
TRBJ2-7,TRBD2,16,few,TRBV27,TGTGCCAGCAGTTCACAGTGGACTAGCGGGAGCTACGAGCAGTACTTC,CASSSQWTSGSYEQYF
TRBJ2-7,TRBD2,17,NA,TRBV7-3,TGTGCCAGCAGCAACACAGCGGGAGGGACGAGCTCCTACGAGCAGTACTTC,CASSNTAGGTSSYEQYF
TRBJ1-1,NA,11,few,TRBV19,TGTGCCAGTACTCGGAACACTGAAGCTTTCTTT,CASTRNTEAFF
TRBJ2-1,TRBD2,20,NA,TRBV18,TGTGCCAGCTCACCACCGGTGTGGACTAGCGGGAGGTTAGCCTACAATGAGCAGTTCTTC,CASSPPVWTSGRLAYNEQFF
TRBJ2-2,NA,16,NA,TRBV7-6,TGTGCCAGCAGCTTAGCGAGGCCCAGCAACACCGGGGAGCTGTTTTTT,CASSLARPSNTGELFF
TRBJ2-3,NA,14,NA,TRBV29-1,TGCAGCGTCTCCCCCCCAGTCGACACAGATACGCAGTATTTT,CSVSPPVDTDTQYF
TRBJ2-3,TRBD1,18,NA,TRBV4-2,TGTGCCAGCAGCCTACGGCCGGTCGGACAGGGGGCCACAGATACGCAGTATTTT,CASSLRPVGQGATDTQYF
TRBJ2-1,NA,11,NA,TRBV10-3,TGTGCCATCAGTGAATCTGGTGAGCAGTTCTTC,CAISESGEQFF
TRBJ2-1,TRBD1,15,NA,TRBV4-2,TGTGCCAGCAGCCAAGACCTGACAGGGAGCAATGAGCAGTTCTTC,CASSQDLTGSNEQFF
TRBJ2-5,NA,14,NA,TRBV11-3,TGTGCCAGCAGCTTAGGATCTCCCCGTGCCACCCAGTACTTC,CASSLGSPRATQYF
TRBJ1-5,TRBD1,16,NA,TRBV5-6,TGTGCCAGCAGCCATGGGACAGGAGATAGCAATCAGCCCCAGCATTTT,CASSHGTGDSNQPQHF
TRBJ1-1,TRBD1,15,NA,TRBV28,TGTGCCAGCAGTTTATTGGGGACAGGGGGCACTGAAGCTTTCTTT,CASSLLGTGGTEAFF
TRBJ1-5,NA,16,NA,TRBV9,TGTGCCAGCAGCGTAGGAGTGGGGGCTGGGAATCAGCCCCAGCATTTT,CASSVGVGAGNQPQHF
TRBJ2-7,TRBD1,13,NA,TRBV6-1,TGTGCCAGCATGGGACAGGGAAACTACGAGCAGTACTTC,CASMGQGNYEQYF
TRBJ1-5,TRBD1,14,NA,TRBV18,TGTGCCAGCGCCTACAGGGGGATAAATCAGCCCCAGCATTTT,CASAYRGINQPQHF
TRBJ2-3,TRBD2,16,NA,TRBV5-1,TGCGCCAGCAGCCGAACCGGACTAGCAGGCACAGATACGCAGTATTTT,CASSRTGLAGTDTQYF
TRBJ2-3,NA,15,few,TRBV10-1,TGCGCCAGCAGTGAGTCGGGTGCTAGCAGGGCTACGCAGTATTTT,CASSESGASRATQYF
TRBJ2-2,TRBD2,18,NA,TRBV7-2,TGTGCCAGCAGCTTAACTAGCGGGAGTTACCCGGACACCGGGGAGCTGTTTTTT,CASSLTSGSYPDTGELFF
TRBJ1-4,NA,18,NA,TRBV5-4,TGTGCCAGCAGCTTGGGACTAACACCGACAGGAACTAATGAAAAACTGTTTTTT,CASSLGLTPTGTNEKLFF
TRBJ2-3,TRBD2,14,NA,TRBV2,TGTGCCAGCAGTGAATTTGTTAGCGGGAATACGCAGTATTTT,CASSEFVSGNTQYF
TRBJ2-3,NA,8,NA,TRBV29-1,TGCAGCGGCGGGAAGGGCGTTTTT,CSGGKGVF
TRBJ1-5,NA,18,NA,TRBV27,TGTGCCAGCAGTTCATCAGGGGAACTCGGGTATAGCAATCAGCCCCAGCATTTT,CASSSSGELGYSNQPQHF
TRBJ1-2,TRBD1,15,NA,TRBV29-1,TGCAGCGTTGGGGACAGAGGCTTTGCTAACTATGGCTACACCTTC,CSVGDRGFANYGYTF
TRBJ2-3,TRBD2,16,NA,TRBV7-3,TGTGCCAGCAGCTGGTCGGCTAGCGGGAGTCTAGATACGCAGTATTTT,CASSWSASGSLDTQYF
TRBJ2-1,TRBD2,15,NA,TRBV5-4,TGTGCCAGCAGCTTGGGGTCGGGAGGGGACACTGAGCAGTTCTTC,CASSLGSGGDTEQFF
TRBJ2-7,TRBD2,16,NA,TRBV30,TGTGCCATGAGTGGGGGTCGTACTAGCGGGAGCTACGAGCAGTACTTC,CAMSGGRTSGSYEQYF
TRBJ2-6,NA,16,NA,TRBV28,TGTGCCAGCAGTTTAAGCGCACTCAAACCCGCCAACGTCCTGACTTTC,CASSLSALKPANVLTF
TRBJ1-2,NA,16,NA,TRBV5-5,TGTGCCAGCAGCTTGTCCTTCGGGGCCCTTAACTATGGCTACACCTTC,CASSLSFGALNYGYTF
TRBJ2-1,TRBD2,15,NA,TRBV7-9,TGTGCCAGCAGCTTGGTTACGGGAGGACCCAATGAGCAGTTCTTC,CASSLVTGGPNEQFF
TRBJ2-2,TRBD1,14,NA,TRBV6-5,TGTGCCAGCAGTTATTCAGGGGGCAGGCGGGAGCTGTTTTTT,CASSYSGGRRELFF
TRBJ2-5,TRBD2,12,few,TRBV19,TGTGCCAGTAGTTCCGGGGGGGAGACCCAGTACTTC,CASSSGGETQYF
TRBJ2-1,NA,13,few,TRBV15,TGTGCCACCAGCAGAGATCATGGAAATGAGCAGTTCTTC,CATSRDHGNEQFF
TRBJ2-1,TRBD2,19,NA,TRBV7-9,TGTGCCAGCAGCTTCAGCGGGAGCGGTGGGTCCAGCTCCTACAATGAGCAGTTCTTC,CASSFSGSGGSSSYNEQFF
TRBJ1-2,NA,12,few,TRBV19,TGTGCCAGTAGTTTCCGGGACGCTGGCTACACCTTC,CASSFRDAGYTF
TRBJ1-4,TRBD1,15,NA,TRBV5-5,TGTGCCAGCAGCGGGTGGACAGGGTTTAATGAAAAACTGTTTTTT,CASSGWTGFNEKLFF
TRBJ2-7,NA,14,NA,TRBV7-3,TGTGCCAGCAGCTTTCGAGCGGGCGACTACGAGCAGTACTTC,CASSFRAGDYEQYF
TRBJ2-7,TRBD1,14,few,TRBV28,TGTGCCAGCTTGGGACAGGGGAAGCCCTACGAGCAGTACTTC,CASLGQGKPYEQYF
TRBJ2-2,TRBD2,15,NA,TRBV7-3,TGTGCCAGCAGCACGGGACTACCGGGCACCGGGGAGCTGTTTTTT,CASSTGLPGTGELFF
TRBJ1-2,NA,15,NA,TRBV28,TGTGCCAGCAGTTTACAGGGGACGAGCCGTCGGGGCTACACCTTC,CASSLQGTSRRGYTF
TRBJ2-7,NA,13,NA,TRBV6-6,TGTGCCAGCGGGCGAGCGGGTCTCTACGAGCAGTACTTC,CASGRAGLYEQYF
TRBJ1-1,NA,13,NA,TRBV7-2,TGTGCCAGCAGCGTTCAGCTGAACACTGAAGCTTTCTTT,CASSVQLNTEAFF
TRBJ1-4,NA,15,NA,TRBV5-1,TGCGCCAGCAGCTTGGCCGGGGACCCGGGGGAAAAACTGTTTTTT,CASSLAGDPGEKLFF
TRBJ2-5,TRBD2,15,NA,TRBV7-6,TGTGCCAGCAGCGCGGGACTAGCGGGAGTAGAGACCCAGTACTTC,CASSAGLAGVETQYF
TRBJ2-5,NA,15,NA,TRBV7-2,TGTGCCAGCAGCTTAGGGGTGGGGGGCCAAGAGACCCAGTACTTC,CASSLGVGGQETQYF
TRBJ2-1,NA,14,NA,TRBV7-8,TGTGCCAGCAGCTTGGATGTGGCCTACAATGAGCAGTTCTTC,CASSLDVAYNEQFF
TRBJ2-7,TRBD1,16,NA,TRBV7-6,TGTGCCAGCAGCCCGTTACCCAGGGGGCAGTCCTACGAGCAGTACTTC,CASSPLPRGQSYEQYF
TRBJ1-2,NA,16,NA,TRBV15,TGTGCCACCAGCAGAGATGTGGGTCGGGGGTTATATGGCTACACCTTC,CATSRDVGRGLYGYTF